Sequencing of this TCR beta chain was carried out in a study of blood T cell repertoires in COVID-19. Study details: The United States, Italy and Spain were the sources of the acute and convalescent COVID-19 samples.

The CDR3 sequence is 16 residues long. CDR1 and CDR2 (germline): MDHEN, SYDVKM. V dropped 3 bases and J dropped 0 bases, with 9 bases sitting between them. Assay: immunoSEQ multiplex PCR; the TCRdb copy retains only in-frame clones and omits some. There are hundreds of thousands of clones in the sample; 65% to 90% occur only once, and approximately 1.6% lies in the top ten. Either two negative PCRs, clearance, or symptom resolution qualified Cohort 3 donors as recovered. The chain recombines TRBV28 with TRBJ2-6; weak D call: TRBD2 (6 bases). The specimen sequenced was PBMCs or T cells enriched from blood (not recorded which). This clonotype was sampled from a middle-aged man who had recovered from COVID-19. CDR3 residues: CASSLEGTSGANVLTF. DNA of the CDR3: TGTGCCAGCAGTTTGGAGGGAACCTCTGGGGCCAACGTCCTGACTTTC.